The sequence of this T cell receptor beta chain was determined in a study of blood T cell repertoires in COVID-19. Trimming pared 6 bases from V and 7 bases from J, leaving 12 bases between. This CDR3 is 12 amino acids long. Germline lookup yields CDR1 LNHDA and CDR2 SQIVND (reference sequence). Method: immunoSEQ multiplex PCR; TCRdb's copy keeps in-frame clones and lacks some. The sample has hundreds of thousands of clones, around 84% seen once. This TCR derives from a man in his sixties or seventies with acute or convalescent COVID-19. The genes are TRBV19 and TRBJ1-1, with D perhaps TRBD1 (6 bases). Sequencing input: peripheral blood. The CDR3: CASRPQGGEAFF. In DNA, the CDR3 is TGTGCCAGTAGGCCTCAAGGGGGTGAAGCTTTCTTT.